What follows are 26 T cell receptor beta chains derived from one specimen sequenced in a study of shared clonotypes between healthy human individuals. Profiled with immunoSEQ multiplex PCR; TCRdb holds only in-frame clones, not every one. The table lists some 2,500,000 clones, around 92% of them singletons. The sequencing input was naive CD4+ T cells from PBMCs. Sample subset: CD45RA+ positively selected. These receptors all stem from a man younger than 30 in good health. Some clones in this sample may be carry-over from other donors' samples.

The chain recombines TRBV11-2 with TRBJ2-5, with D perhaps TRBD1 (5 bases). The germline V gene encodes CDR1 SGHAT and CDR2 FQNNGV. The CDR3 consists of 16 residues. Trimming removed 2 bases from V and 1 base from J, with 14 bases in between. The CDR3: CASSLTGQLTQETQYF. CDR3 in DNA: TGTGCCAGCAGCTTAACCGGACAACTCACCCAAGAGACCCAGTACTTC.

J is TRBJ1-5 and V is TRBV19; D possibly corresponds to TRBD1 (6 bases). The CDR3 totals 15 residues. V was trimmed by 10 bases and J by 3 bases, leaving 19 bases between them. Germline V gene lookup returns CDR1 LNHDA and CDR2 SQIVND (reference sequence). In DNA form, the CDR3 reads TGTGCCACCCAGGGGTTGGACAAGGTCAATCAGCCCCAGCATTTT. Its translation is CATQGLDKVNQPQHF.

The chain couples TRBV9 to TRBJ2-5; tentatively, D is TRBD1 or TRBD2 (5 bases each). Trimming removed 2 bases at V and 1 base at J, with 9 bases between. CDR3 length: 14 amino acids. Germline values: CDR1 SGDLS, CDR2 YYNGEE. CDR3 residues: CASSVLGTQETQYF. The DNA for the CDR3 is TGTGCCAGCAGCGTCCTCGGGACCCAAGAGACCCAGTACTTC.

The V and J genes are TRBV7-3 and TRBJ2-3, with TRBD1 identical over 7 bases. V trimming: 0 bases; J trimming: 2 bases; junction bases outside the gene matches: 2. CDR1 is SGHTA, CDR2 FQGTGA, per germline. This CDR3 has 15 residues. The CDR3 is CASSLTGQPTDTQYF. The CDR3 bases are TGTGCCAGCAGCTTAACGGGACAGCCCACAGATACGCAGTATTTT.

On this clone: A junction end diverges from the germline sequence, so it may reflect a read error. Written as DNA, the CDR3 is TGTGCCAGCATGCGCGGGCCGTCCCTCCCATTC. Its translation is CASMRGPSLPF. V usage is TRBV2 and J usage is TRBJ1-2; D uncertain. The CDR3 totals 11 residues. CDR1 is SNHLY and CDR2 is FYNNEI in the germline V gene.

Only one count was recorded for this clone. The V gene is TRBV4-1, the J gene TRBJ2-7; 7 nucleotides align to TRBD1. There are 15 residues in the CDR3. CDR1 and CDR2 (germline): MGHRA, YSYEKL. J gave up 3 bases and V 2 bases, and 7 bases lay outside the gene matches. The CDR3 DNA sequence: TGCGCCAGCAGCCAACCCGGGACAGCGCGCTACGAGCAGTACTTC. Translated: CASSQPGTARYEQYF.

The chain recombines TRBV5-5 with TRBJ1-2, with D unresolved. The CDR3 consists of 14 residues. The germline V gene encodes CDR1 SGHKS and CDR2 YYEKEE (reference sequence). Trimming took 0 bases from V and 2 from J, leaving 8 bases between them. CDR3 sequence reads: CASSLVTANYGYTF. In nucleotides, the CDR3 is TGTGCCAGCAGCTTGGTGACCGCCAACTATGGCTACACCTTC.

The CDR3 is CSVEASRGRVAFF. Written as DNA, the CDR3 is TGCAGCGTTGAAGCTTCCAGGGGGCGGGTGGCTTTCTTT. The chain joins TRBV29-1 to TRBJ1-1; 8 bases match TRBD1. Per the germline V gene, CDR1 is SQVTM and CDR2 is ANQGSEA. V lost 1 base, J lost 11 bases, and 9 bases stayed unmatched. The length of the CDR3 is 13 residues.

CDR3 bases: TGCGCCAGCAGCTTGGCCTTCGGCGGTTCCCGGGAACTCTACGAGCAGTACTTC. Its protein product is CASSLAFGGSRELYEQYF. This chain joins TRBV5-1 and TRBJ2-7; D may be TRBD2 (5 bases). This CDR3 has 18 amino acids. Per the germline V gene, CDR1 is SGHRS and CDR2 is YFSETQ. V was trimmed by 0 bases and J by 3 bases, leaving 22 bases between them.

CDR3 bases: TGTGCCAGCACCCCCGGGAGTTCCCAGGCCGAAAAACTGTTTTTT. Amino acids: CASTPGSSQAEKLFF. V is TRBV6-1 and J is TRBJ1-4; no definite D call. From germline, CDR1 is MNHNS and CDR2 SASEGT. V was trimmed by 7 bases and J by 8 bases, leaving 20 bases between them. This CDR3 has 15 residues.

This chain links TRBV2 with TRBJ1-3, with D perhaps TRBD1 (6 bases). This CDR3 comprises 16 residues. Trimming took off 5 bases at V and 3 bases at J, with 17 bases between the two ends. Germline CDR1 SNHLY, CDR2 FYNNEI. Written as DNA, the CDR3 is TGTGCCAGCAGTACCTCAAGACAGGCGCATGGAAACACCATATATTTT. Translated, it gives CASSTSRQAHGNTIYF. Based on the CDR3 plus reference TRBV2 and TRBJ1-3, the full variable domain is EPEVTQTPSHQVTQMGQEVILRCVPISNHLYFYWYRQILGQKVEFLVSFYNNEISEKSEIFDDQFSVERPDGSNFTLKIRSTKLEDSAMYFCASSTSRQAHGNTIYFGEGSWLTVV.

This clone occurred once. V is TRBV7-8 and J is TRBJ1-2; TRBD1 aligns across 7 bases. V lost 6 bases to trimming and J lost 3 bases; unmatched junction nucleotides: 4. The CDR3 loop spans 13 amino acids. Per germline, CDR1 SGHVS and CDR2 FQNEAQ. As DNA, the CDR3 is TGTGCCAGCAGGGGACAGATAGACTATGGCTACACCTTC. Translation: CASRGQIDYGYTF.

The chain is built from TRBV23-1 and TRBJ1-1; no definite D call. TRBV23-1 is flagged as an ORF with uncertain function. Trimming left V 3 bases short and J 1 base short, with 21 bases between. This CDR3 contains 18 residues. The CDR3 coding sequence is TGCGCCAGCAGTCATTCTCGCAGAATGTTATGGGAGAACACTGAAGCTTTCTTT. Amino acid sequence: CASSHSRRMLWENTEAFF.

V is TRBV7-3 and J is TRBJ2-2; either TRBD1 or TRBD2 may fit D (5 bases each). The germline CDR1 and CDR2 sequences are SGHTA and FQGTGA. V dropped 9 bases and J dropped 2 bases, with 10 bases sitting between them. This CDR3 has 13 residues. The CDR3 bases are TGTGCCAGTGGGGCGGGTAACACCGGGGAGCTGTTTTTT. This codes for CASGAGNTGELFF.

The chain couples TRBV11-3 to TRBJ1-1, with D maybe TRBD1 (5 bases). The CDR3 loop spans 16 amino acids. Germline V CDR1 and CDR2: SGHNT, YENEEA. V lost 5 bases and J lost 3, with 19 bases in between. Written as DNA, the CDR3 is TGTGCCAGCAGCCCCGGGGGTCCCCTGAGGGACACTGAAGCTTTCTTT. It yields the protein CASSPGGPLRDTEAFF.

The chain is built from TRBV4-1 and TRBJ1-6; D perhaps matches TRBD1 (6 bases). The CDR3 totals 16 residues. CDR1 and CDR2 (germline): MGHRA, YSYEKL. V gave up 3 bases and J gave up 10 bases, with 19 bases separating them. In DNA form, the CDR3 reads TGCGCCAGCAGCCAGGGCAGGGGAAACCAACGGTCACCCCTCCACTTT. Protein product: CASSQGRGNQRSPLHF.

V and J are TRBV11-2 and TRBJ2-7; 9 nucleotides line up with TRBD1. The CDR3 has 18 residues. CDR1 and CDR2 from the germline V gene are SGHAT and FQNNGV. V shed 1 base, J shed 3 bases, and the junction held 13 bases outside the gene matches. In nucleotides, the CDR3 is TGTGCCAGCAGCTTAGTTGGGACAGGGAAAAAAATAGTCTACGAGCAGTACTTC. It encodes CASSLVGTGKKIVYEQYF.

The CDR3 region is CASSQDSTDTQYF. The CDR3 nucleotides are TGTGCCAGCAGCCAAGATAGCACAGATACGCAGTATTTT. The rearrangement links TRBV7-8 to TRBJ2-3; D call uncertain. V was trimmed by 5 bases and J by 0 bases, leaving 6 bases between them. The CDR3 runs 13 residues. Germline-derived CDR1 and CDR2 are SGHVS and FQNEAQ.

V is TRBV19 and J is TRBJ1-5; 9 bases are shared with TRBD1. Germline V CDR1 and CDR2: LNHDA, SQIVND (reference sequence). The CDR3 is made up of 19 amino acids. Trimming removed 5 bases from V and 4 bases from J; junction bases left unmatched: 18. The CDR3 DNA sequence: TGTGCCAGTAGTCACCAGCCGGGACAGGGCCCCATCTTGAATCAGCCCCAGCATTTT. Its protein product is CASSHQPGQGPILNQPQHF. The variable domain in full, completed from reference TRBV19 and TRBJ1-5, reads DGGITQSPKYLFRKEGQNVTLSCEQNLNHDAMYWYRQDPGQGLRLIYYSQIVNDFQKGDIAEGYSVSREKKESFPLTVTSAQKNPTAFYLCASSHQPGQGPILNQPQHFGDGTRLSIL.

The chain links TRBV19 to TRBJ1-2, with unresolved D. In germline, CDR1 is LNHDA, CDR2 SQIVND (reference sequence). The CDR3 consists of 13 residues. Trimming pared 5 bases from V and 4 bases from J, leaving 11 bases between. The CDR3 loop is CASSFSAGYGYTF. In DNA, the CDR3 is TGTGCCAGTAGTTTTTCGGCAGGCTATGGCTACACCTTC. The complete variable domain, with remaining parts taken from reference TRBV19 and TRBJ1-2, reads DGGITQSPKYLFRKEGQNVTLSCEQNLNHDAMYWYRQDPGQGLRLIYYSQIVNDFQKGDIAEGYSVSREKKESFPLTVTSAQKNPTAFYLCASSFSAGYGYTFGSGTRLTVV.

For this clone: Other DNA sequences within the sample encode an identical CDR3. The chain combines TRBV11-3 with TRBJ2-1, with a weak D call TRBD2 (6 bases). CDR3 length: 13 residues. V was clipped by 5 bases and J by 4 bases, with 9 bases between them. In germline, CDR1 is SGHNT, CDR2 YENEEA. The CDR3 bases are TGTGCCAGCAGCCCCGGGACTTACAATGAGCAGTTCTTC. Amino acids: CASSPGTYNEQFF.

V is TRBV6-6 and J is TRBJ2-1; 8 nucleotides align to TRBD1. CDR3 length: 15 amino acids. CDR1 and CDR2 from the germline V gene are MNHNY and SVGAGI (reference sequence). V lost 7 bases to trimming and J lost 5 bases; unmatched junction nucleotides: 10. The CDR3 DNA sequence: TGTGCCAGCAAGAATACAGGGGGAAGCAACAATGAGCAGTTCTTC. Translating gives CASKNTGGSNNEQFF.

The chain carries TRBV19 and TRBJ2-1, with D possibly being TRBD2 (6 bases). Germline CDR1 and CDR2: LNHDA and SQIVND (reference sequence). Trimming stripped 4 bases from V and 6 bases from J, with 16 bases between. CDR3 length equals 15 residues. The CDR3 region is CASSTLTGRVNEQFF. CDR3 in DNA: TGTGCCAGTAGTACCCTTACCGGGAGAGTCAATGAGCAGTTCTTC.

For this clone: This CDR3 is also generated by other DNA sequences in the sample. The rearrangement joins TRBV30 to TRBJ1-4, with D unresolved. The CDR3 loop spans 15 amino acids. With 0 bases removed from V and 2 bases from J, the gap between germline ends came to 10 bases. CDR1 GTSNPN and CDR2 SVGIG come from the germline V gene (reference sequence). The CDR3 sequence: CAWSVGQATNEKLFF. In DNA, the CDR3 is TGTGCCTGGAGTGTAGGCCAGGCTACTAATGAAAAACTGTTTTTT. Full variable domain (remainder filled in from reference TRBV30 and TRBJ1-4): SQTIHQWPATLVQPVGSPLSLECTVEGTSNPNLYWYRQAAGRGLQLLFYSVGIGQISSEVPQNLSASRPQDRQFILSSKKLLLSDSGFYLCAWSVGQATNEKLFFGSGTQLSVL.

The chain joins TRBV11-1 to TRBJ1-1, with a tentative D call TRBD1 (6 bases). CDR1 SGHAT and CDR2 FQDESV come from the germline V gene (reference sequence). This CDR3 has 12 amino acids. V was clipped by 3 bases and J by 7 bases, with 9 bases between them. The CDR3 spells CASSFQGLEAFF. CDR3 sequence (DNA): TGTGCCAGCAGCTTCCAGGGGCTTGAAGCTTTCTTT. Drawing the rest from reference TRBV11-1 and TRBJ1-1, the complete variable domain is EAEVAQSPRYKITEKSQAVAFWCDPISGHATLYWYRQILGQGPELLVQFQDESVVDDSQLPKDRFSAERLKGVDSTLKIQPAELGDSAMYLCASSFQGLEAFFGQGTRLTVV.

The CDR3 DNA reads TGTGCCAGCAGCTCCATAGGGGTAACCTACGAGCAGTACTTC. Its translation is CASSSIGVTYEQYF. V usage is TRBV5-6 and J usage is TRBJ2-7; TRBD1 might be the D (5 bases). The CDR3 length is 14 residues. Looked up from germline, CDR1 is SGHDT and CDR2 is YYEEEE. V gave up 3 bases and J gave up 2 bases, with 12 bases separating them.